A selection of T cell receptor beta chains follows, all from one sample in a study of T cell responses to AZD1222 COVID-19 vaccine. Measured with immunoSEQ multiplex PCR; TCRdb has only the in-frame clones, and not every one. This sample yields about 120,000 clones, of which around 89% are seen a single time; approximately 7.1% belongs to the top ten. Specimen: peripheral blood, collected 28 days after the second AZD1222 dose. The receptor source for this set is an adult who received the AZD1222 COVID-19 vaccine. CDR3s include the opening cysteine and the closing phenylalanine or tryptophan. The D gene is left open where the match is weak. The size field is filled for only some rows; it gives once, few, many or a size class.

abundance	d_gene	j_gene	v_gene	CDR3aa	CDR3nt
.	.	TRBJ1-6	TRBV7-2	CASSQLRGDSPLHF	TGTGCCAGCAGTCAGTTGCGGGGCGATTCACCCCTCCACTTT
.	TRBD2	TRBJ2-3	TRBV27	CASSLAGGTDTQYF	TGTGCCAGCAGTTTAGCGGGAGGGACAGATACGCAGTATTTT
.	TRBD1	TRBJ2-7	TRBV5-4	CASSGGQAAYEQYF	TGTGCCAGCAGCGGGGGACAGGCGGCCTACGAGCAGTACTTC
.	TRBD1	TRBJ2-1	TRBV5-1	CASSSGQLAVDNEQFF	TGCGCCAGCAGCTCGGGACAGCTCGCGGTAGACAATGAGCAGTTCTTC
.	TRBD2	TRBJ2-7	TRBV19	CASSLRGGARTNEQYF	TGTGCCAGTAGTCTACGGGGGGGGGCGAGGACAAACGAGCAGTACTTC
.	.	TRBJ2-2	TRBV7-9	CASSLVQGGAGELFF	TGTGCCAGCAGCTTAGTCCAGGGTGGCGCCGGGGAGCTGTTTTTT
.	.	TRBJ2-3	TRBV18	CASSRQNGDTQYF	TGTGCCAGCTCACGGCAAAATGGGGATACGCAGTATTTT
.	.	TRBJ2-3	TRBV5-1	CASSRSAGRADTQYF	TGCGCCAGCAGCCGAAGTGCGGGGAGAGCAGATACGCAGTATTTT
.	TRBD2	TRBJ2-1	TRBV11-2	CASSSPSGTSYNEQFF	TGTGCCAGCAGCTCTCCTAGCGGGACCTCCTACAATGAGCAGTTCTTC
once	.	TRBJ1-6	TRBV27	CASNSAGSPLHF	TGTGCCAGCAATTCTGCAGGTTCACCCCTCCACTTT
.	.	TRBJ1-4	TRBV9	CASSTGEKLFF	TGTGCCAGCAGCACCGGGGAAAAACTGTTTTTT
.	.	TRBJ2-1	TRBV9	CASSSGYNEQFF	TGTGCCAGCAGCTCCGGATACAATGAGCAGTTCTTC
.	.	TRBJ1-5	TRBV28	CASTGTGNQPQHF	TGTGCCAGCACGGGCACCGGCAATCAGCCCCAGCATTTT
few	.	TRBJ1-6	TRBV30	CAWSVSTGGFIALHF	TGTGCCTGGAGTGTCTCGACAGGTGGGTTTATTGCCCTCCACTTT